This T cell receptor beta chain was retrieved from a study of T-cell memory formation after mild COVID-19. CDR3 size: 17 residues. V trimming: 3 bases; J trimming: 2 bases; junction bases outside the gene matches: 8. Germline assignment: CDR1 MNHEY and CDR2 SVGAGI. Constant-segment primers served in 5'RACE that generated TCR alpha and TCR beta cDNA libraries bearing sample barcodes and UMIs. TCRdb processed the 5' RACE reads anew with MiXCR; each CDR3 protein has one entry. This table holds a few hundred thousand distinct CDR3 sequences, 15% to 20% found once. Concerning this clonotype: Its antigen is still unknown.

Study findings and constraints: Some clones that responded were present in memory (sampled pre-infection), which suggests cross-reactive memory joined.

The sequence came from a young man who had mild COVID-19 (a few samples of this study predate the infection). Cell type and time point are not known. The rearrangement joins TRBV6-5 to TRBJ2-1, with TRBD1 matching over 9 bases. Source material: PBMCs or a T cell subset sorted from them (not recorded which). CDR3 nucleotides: TGTGCCAGCAGTTATGACTCCGGGACAGGGACCTACAATGAGCAGTTCTTC. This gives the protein CASSYDSGTGTYNEQFF.